Presented here are 13 T cell receptor beta chains from one specimen sequenced in a study of T cells after yellow fever vaccination. Via MiXCR, TCRdb re-called the 5' RACE reads, giving one row per CDR3 protein. The sample yields 500,000 to 650,000 distinct CDR3 sequences, 12% seen once. Sample: PBMCs, taken on the day of the yellow fever booster vaccination. The receptors were gathered from a man aged 25-45 years who received the YFV17D yellow fever vaccine.

This clonotype was picked up many times. The chain has TRBV9 and TRBJ2-2; D unclear. This CDR3 comprises 14 residues. Trimming took 0 bases from V and 2 from J, leaving 5 bases between them. The germline V gene has CDR1 SGDLS and CDR2 YYNGEE. CDR3 residues: CASSVGPNTGELFF. Here the CDR3 DNA reads TGTGCCAGCAGCGTAGGTCCTAACACCGGGGAGCTGTTTTTT.

The rearrangement links TRBV4-3 to TRBJ2-1; D not resolved. Trimming pared 4 bases from V and 1 base from J, leaving 20 bases between. This CDR3 contains 18 residues. Germline V gene sequence: CDR1 LGHNA, CDR2 YSLEER. The CDR3 nucleotides are TGCGCCAGCAGCCTGCTGGCGGCCACCCCGTTGTCCTACAATGAGCAGTTCTTC. The encoded protein is CASSLLAATPLSYNEQFF.

The CDR3 region is CASSWTSGAQETQYF. The CDR3 nucleotides are TGTGCCAGTAGCTGGACTAGCGGCGCTCAAGAGACCCAGTACTTC. The gene calls are TRBV19 and TRBJ2-5; 10 nucleotides align to TRBD2. After removal of 6 bases from V and 2 bases from J, the junction contained 6 bases not matched to a gene. Germline V gene data show CDR1 as LNHDA and CDR2 as SQIVND (reference sequence). This CDR3 has 15 residues.

This clonotype was counted between two and nine times. The chain links TRBV20-1 to TRBJ2-7, with 7 positions matching TRBD1. CDR3 length: 13 amino acids. The V gene's germline CDR1 is DFQATT and CDR2 SNEGSKA (reference sequence). The ends lost 5 bases at V and 3 bases at J; junction bases unmatched: 7. CDR3 sequence (DNA): TGCAGTGCTGGAGGACAGGAGCTCTACGAGCAGTACTTC. Its protein product is CSAGGQELYEQYF.

The genes are TRBV15 and TRBJ2-1, with D perhaps matching TRBD2 (7 bases). The CDR3 has 15 residues. Germline values: CDR1 LNHNV, CDR2 YYDKDF (reference sequence). Trimming took off 5 bases at V and 3 bases at J, with 14 bases between the two ends. The CDR3, as DNA: TGTGCCACCAGCGAGGGGGGGAATGGCTACAATGAGCAGTTCTTC. Translating it yields CATSEGGNGYNEQFF.

This clonotype was counted a few times. The chain carries TRBV28 and TRBJ2-7; 10 nucleotides align to TRBD2. Germline assignment: CDR1 MDHEN and CDR2 SYDVKM. The CDR3 is 15 residues long. Germline trimming cut 0 bases from V and 5 bases from J; bases unmatched to any gene: 4. The CDR3 here is CASSLWSSGSHEQYF. The CDR3 bases are TGTGCCAGCAGTTTATGGTCTAGCGGGAGCCACGAGCAGTACTTC.

This clonotype was picked up a small number of times. The chain recombines TRBV7-9 with TRBJ2-2; 9 bases fit TRBD2. The CDR3 is 16 amino acids. Trimming cost V 4 bases and J 7 bases; bases outside gene matches: 10. Germline-derived CDR1 and CDR2 are SEHNR and FQNEAQ (reference sequence). Written as DNA, the CDR3 is TGTGCCAGCAGCTCGACCGGGACTAGCCATTTCGGGGAGCTGTTTTTT. Its protein product is CASSSTGTSHFGELFF.

In this sample, this clonotype turned up a few times. This chain joins TRBV28 and TRBJ2-1, with 9 positions matching TRBD2. Per germline, CDR1 MDHEN and CDR2 SYDVKM. The junction had 7 bases not matched to a gene; V was cut back by 2 bases and J by 8 bases. The CDR3 is made up of 15 amino acids. CDR3: CASSLGREGGYEQFF. The CDR3 region has the DNA TGTGCCAGCAGTTTAGGGCGGGAGGGAGGGTATGAGCAGTTCTTC.

This chain joins TRBV7-2 and TRBJ1-5; D call uncertain. The V gene's germline CDR1 is SGHTA and CDR2 FQGNSA. There are 13 residues in the CDR3. Trimming removed 6 bases at V and 5 bases at J, with 11 bases between. The CDR3 bases are TGTGCCAGCAGTACAGATAACCATCAGCCCCAGCATTTT. Translation: CASSTDNHQPQHF.

The rearrangement joins TRBV5-6 to TRBJ2-2, with 7 bases fitting TRBD2. The junction had 4 bases not matched to a gene; V was cut back by 4 bases and J by 4 bases. Per the germline V gene, CDR1 is SGHDT and CDR2 is YYEEEE. The CDR3 is 14 residues long. DNA of the CDR3: TGTGCCAGCAGCACGGGACTACTCACCGGGGAGCTGTTTTTT. Amino acids: CASSTGLLTGELFF.

The genes are TRBV20-1 and TRBJ2-7; D is uncertain. This CDR3 has 13 amino acids. The germline V gene encodes CDR1 DFQATT and CDR2 SNEGSKA (reference sequence). Between the trimmed V and J ends, which lost 6 bases and 2 bases, there was a span of 14 bases. As DNA, the CDR3 is TGCAGTGCGCCCTTGCGGCCTCCCTACGAGCAGTACTTC. This codes for CSAPLRPPYEQYF.

This clonotype was seen only a few times. The chain uses TRBV5-1 and TRBJ1-5; unclear D gene. The germline gives CDR1 SGHRS, CDR2 YFSETQ. The CDR3 contains 15 residues. Trimming removed 2 bases from V and 0 bases from J, with 9 bases in between. CDR3 protein: CASSFIGNSNQPQHF. The DNA for the CDR3 is TGCGCCAGCAGCTTTATAGGGAATAGCAATCAGCCCCAGCATTTT.

This sequence joins TRBV3-1 and TRBJ2-7, with D perhaps TRBD1 (5 bases). From germline, CDR1 is LGHDT and CDR2 YNNKEL (reference sequence). CDR3 size: 16 residues. Trimming took off 4 bases at V and 2 bases at J, with 18 bases between the two ends. The CDR3 sequence is CASSLRDSRKTYEQYF. The CDR3 DNA reads as TGTGCCAGCAGCCTCAGAGACAGTAGAAAAACCTACGAGCAGTACTTC.